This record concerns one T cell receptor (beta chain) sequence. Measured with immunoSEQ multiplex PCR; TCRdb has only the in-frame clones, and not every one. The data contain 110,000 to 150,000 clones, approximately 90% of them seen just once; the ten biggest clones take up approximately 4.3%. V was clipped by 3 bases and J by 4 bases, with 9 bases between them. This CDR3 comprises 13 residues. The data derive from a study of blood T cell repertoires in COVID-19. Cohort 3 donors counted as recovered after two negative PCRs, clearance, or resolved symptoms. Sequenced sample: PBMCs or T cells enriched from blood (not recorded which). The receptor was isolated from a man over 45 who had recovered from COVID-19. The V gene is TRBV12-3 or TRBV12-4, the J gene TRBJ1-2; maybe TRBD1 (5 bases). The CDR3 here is CASSLTRAYGYTF. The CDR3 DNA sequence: TGTGCCAGCAGTTTGACCAGGGCCTATGGCTACACCTTC.